The clone carrying this TCR beta chain was counted at least ten times. Its cognate antigen is unknown. The data were taken from a study of CD8+ T cells in alopecia areata. Sample treatment: oral pan-JAK inhibitor, 5-10 mg twice daily. Study observations and caveats: Having one nonresponder leaves uncertain how baseline CD8+ expansion relates to response.

TCR sequencing used cDNA made by reverse transcription of extracted RNA. Sequenced by immunoSEQ multiplex PCR; TCRdb stores in-frame clones only, minus some. This sample has around 120,000 clones, with 53% found just once. The junction had 12 bases not matched to a gene; V was cut back by 5 bases and J by 0 bases. CDR3 size: 17 residues. The germline gives CDR1 SEHNR, CDR2 FQNEAQ (reference sequence). The sequence derives from a human donor with alopecia areata. The input for sequencing was CD4+ T cells sorted from blood, taken at week 4, from a patient treated with tofacitinib. The rearrangement uses TRBV7-9 and TRBJ1-2; 7 bases are a match to TRBD1. CDR3 residues: CASSPSGTDRANYGYTF. Here the CDR3 DNA reads TGTGCCAGCAGCCCATCCGGGACAGACCGAGCTAACTATGGCTACACCTTC.